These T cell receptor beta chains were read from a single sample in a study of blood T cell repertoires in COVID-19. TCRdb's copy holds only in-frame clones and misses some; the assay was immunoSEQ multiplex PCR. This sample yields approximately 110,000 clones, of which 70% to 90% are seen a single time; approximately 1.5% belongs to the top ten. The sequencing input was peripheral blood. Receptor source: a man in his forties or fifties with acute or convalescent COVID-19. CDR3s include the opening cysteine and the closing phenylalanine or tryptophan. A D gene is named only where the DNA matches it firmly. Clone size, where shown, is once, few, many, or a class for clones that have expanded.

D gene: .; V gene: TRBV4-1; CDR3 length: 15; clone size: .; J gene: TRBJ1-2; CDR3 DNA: TGCGCCAGCAGCCCCGCCTCTACAGATAACTATGGCTACACCTTC; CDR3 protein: CASSPASTDNYGYTF
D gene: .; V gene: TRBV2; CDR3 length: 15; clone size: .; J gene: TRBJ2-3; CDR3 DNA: TGTGCCAGCAGTGCCCAGGGAAGGGGCACAGATACGCAGTATTTT; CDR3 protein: CASSAQGRGTDTQYF
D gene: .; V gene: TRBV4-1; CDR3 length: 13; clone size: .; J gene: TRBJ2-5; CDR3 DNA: TGCGCCAGCAGCCGGATGGAAGCGGAGACCCAGTACTTC; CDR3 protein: CASSRMEAETQYF
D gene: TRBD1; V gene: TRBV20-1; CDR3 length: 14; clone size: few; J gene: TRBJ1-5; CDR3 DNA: TGCAGTGCTAGTGGCAGGGGGCCTGCTCAGCCCCAGCATTTT; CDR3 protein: CSASGRGPAQPQHF
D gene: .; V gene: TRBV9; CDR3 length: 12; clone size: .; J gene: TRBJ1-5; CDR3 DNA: TGTGCCAGCAGCGTAGAAGGGGGGCCCCAGCATTTT; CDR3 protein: CASSVEGGPQHF
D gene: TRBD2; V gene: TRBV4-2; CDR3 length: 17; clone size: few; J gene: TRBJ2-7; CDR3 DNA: TGTGCCAGCAGCCCCGGTGGGGCGGGGGGCCACCGGGACGAGCAGTACTTC; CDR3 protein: CASSPGGAGGHRDEQYF
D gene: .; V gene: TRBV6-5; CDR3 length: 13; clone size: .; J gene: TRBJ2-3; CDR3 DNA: TGTGCCAGCAGTTACTTGGAGACTCGCATACAGTATTTT; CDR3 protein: CASSYLETRIQYF
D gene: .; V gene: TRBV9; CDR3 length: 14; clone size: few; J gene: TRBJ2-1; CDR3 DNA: TGTGCCAGCAGCCCCCGGATCAGGTACAATGAGCAGTTCTTC; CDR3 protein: CASSPRIRYNEQFF
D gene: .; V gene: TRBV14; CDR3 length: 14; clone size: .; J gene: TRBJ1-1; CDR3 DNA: TGTGCCAGCAGCCACAACCGGGGAGGTACTGAAGCTTTCTTT; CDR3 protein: CASSHNRGGTEAFF
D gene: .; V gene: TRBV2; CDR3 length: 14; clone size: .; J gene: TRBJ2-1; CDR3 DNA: TGTGCCAGCAGATTAGGGGCTAATAACAATGAGCAGTTCTTC; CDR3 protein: CASRLGANNNEQFF
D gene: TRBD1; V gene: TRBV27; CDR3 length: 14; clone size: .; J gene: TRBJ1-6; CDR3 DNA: TGTGCCAGCAGTTTATCACAGGGGAATTCACCCCTCCACTTT; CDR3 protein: CASSLSQGNSPLHF
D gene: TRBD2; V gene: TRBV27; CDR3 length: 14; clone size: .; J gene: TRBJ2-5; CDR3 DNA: TGTGCCAGCAGTCCAAGCGGGGGCCTAGAGACCCAGTACTTC; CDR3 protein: CASSPSGGLETQYF
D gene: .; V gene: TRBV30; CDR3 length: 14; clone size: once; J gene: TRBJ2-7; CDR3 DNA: TGTGCCTGGAGTGTGGGGACATACTCCTACGAGCAGTACTTC; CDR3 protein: CAWSVGTYSYEQYF
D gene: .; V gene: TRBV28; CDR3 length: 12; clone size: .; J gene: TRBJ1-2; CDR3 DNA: TGTGCCAGCCTGGACGGACTCTATGGCTACACCTTC; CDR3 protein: CASLDGLYGYTF
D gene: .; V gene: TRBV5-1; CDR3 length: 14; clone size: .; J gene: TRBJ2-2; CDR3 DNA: TGCGCCAGCAGCTTGAACTCCCTCGGCGGGGAGCTGTTTTTT; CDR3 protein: CASSLNSLGGELFF
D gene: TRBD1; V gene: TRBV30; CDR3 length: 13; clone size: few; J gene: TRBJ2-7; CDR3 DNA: TGTGCCTGGAGTGGGGGACAGTTCTACGAGCAGTACTTC; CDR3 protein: CAWSGGQFYEQYF
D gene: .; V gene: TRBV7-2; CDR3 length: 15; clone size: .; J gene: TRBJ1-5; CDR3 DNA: TGTGCCAGCAGCTTAGCTGGGGCGCCGGCTCAGCCCCAGCATTTT; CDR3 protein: CASSLAGAPAQPQHF
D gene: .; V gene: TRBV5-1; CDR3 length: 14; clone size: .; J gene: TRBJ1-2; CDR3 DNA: TGCGCCAGCAGCTTTGTGGGCGGAGGCTATGGCTACACCTTC; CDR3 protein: CASSFVGGGYGYTF
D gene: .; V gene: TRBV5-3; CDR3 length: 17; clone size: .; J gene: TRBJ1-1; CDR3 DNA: TGTGCCAGAAGCTTTCCACGAACCAGGAGGGGCTGCACTGAAGCTTTCTTT; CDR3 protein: CARSFPRTRRGCTEAFF
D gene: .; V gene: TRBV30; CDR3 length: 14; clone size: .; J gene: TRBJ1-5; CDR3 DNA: TGTGCCTGGAGTGTAACGCAGGTTAATCAGCCCCAGCATTTT; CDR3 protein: CAWSVTQVNQPQHF